The clone carrying this T cell receptor (beta chain) has a single count. Its antigen is unknown. TCR beta cDNA libraries included unique molecular identifiers. Each CDR3 protein gets one entry after TCRdb re-called the PCR reads with MiXCR. The data contain roughly 730,000 distinct CDR3 sequences, just under 30% of them singletons. The data derive from a study of post-analysis software for immune sequencing data. Findings and limits, study-wide: Under F measure analysis, samples from one preparation batch co-clustered strongly. Elevated frequency relative to controls characterized several TRBV segments in patients, TRBV5-6, TRBV5-1 and TRBV20-1 among them.

Trimming removed 8 bases from V and 3 bases from J; junction bases left unmatched: 9. The germline CDR1 and CDR2 sequences are ENHRY and SYGVKD. This CDR3 contains 14 residues. The TCR comes from a girl aged 10 to 17 with multiple sclerosis. Sample: blood. This rearrangement joins TRBV10-3 to TRBJ1-1; 7 bases are shared with TRBD1. The CDR3 DNA reads as TGTGCCATCGGAAACAGGGGAGGGGACACTGAAGCTTTCTTT. Its protein is CAIGNRGGDTEAFF.